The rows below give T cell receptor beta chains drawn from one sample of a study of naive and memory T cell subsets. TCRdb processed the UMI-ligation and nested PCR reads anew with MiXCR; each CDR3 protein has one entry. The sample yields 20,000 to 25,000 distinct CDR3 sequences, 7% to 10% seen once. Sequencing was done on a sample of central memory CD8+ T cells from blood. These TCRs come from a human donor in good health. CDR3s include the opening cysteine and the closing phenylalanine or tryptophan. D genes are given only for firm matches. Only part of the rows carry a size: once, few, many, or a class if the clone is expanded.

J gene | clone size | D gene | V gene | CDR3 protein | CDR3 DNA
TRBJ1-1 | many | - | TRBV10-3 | CAISEGPLNTEAFF | TGTGCCATCAGTGAAGGGCCCTTGAACACTGAAGCTTTCTTT
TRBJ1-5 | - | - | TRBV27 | CASSLSGVNQPQHF | TGTGCCAGCAGTTTATCAGGGGTCAATCAGCCCCAGCATTTT
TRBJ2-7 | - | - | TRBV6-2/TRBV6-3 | CASSRTTTREQYF | TGTGCCAGCAGTAGGACAACGACTCGGGAGCAGTACTTC
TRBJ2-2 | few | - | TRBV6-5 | CASSTGQESNTGELFF | TGTGCCAGCAGTACGGGGCAGGAGTCTAACACCGGGGAGCTGTTTTTT
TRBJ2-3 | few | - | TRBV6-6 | CASSYSIDEDTQYF | TGTGCCAGCAGTTACTCGATTGATGAAGATACGCAGTATTTT
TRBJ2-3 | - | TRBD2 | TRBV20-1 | CSASEKSGRATDTQYF | TGCAGTGCTTCCGAAAAAAGCGGGAGGGCCACAGATACGCAGTATTTT
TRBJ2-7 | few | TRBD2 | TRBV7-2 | CASSRGGLANHEQYF | TGTGCCAGCTCCCGGGGGGGACTAGCGAACCACGAGCAGTACTTC
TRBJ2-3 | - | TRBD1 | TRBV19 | CAIGTGSTDTQYF | TGTGCCATAGGGACAGGGAGCACAGATACGCAGTATTTT
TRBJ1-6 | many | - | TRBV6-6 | CASQNRDNSPLHF | TGTGCCAGCCAGAACAGGGATAATTCACCCCTCCACTTT
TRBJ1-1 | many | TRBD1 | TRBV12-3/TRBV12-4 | CASSFWGQGPDEAFF | TGTGCCAGCAGTTTCTGGGGACAGGGGCCAGATGAAGCTTTCTTT
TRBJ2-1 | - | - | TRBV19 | CASSIAGTYNEQFF | TGTGCCAGTAGTATAGCGGGGACTTACAATGAGCAGTTCTTC
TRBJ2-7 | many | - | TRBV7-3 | CASSLLGGYEQYF | TGTGCCAGCAGCTTACTGGGAGGCTACGAGCAGTACTTC
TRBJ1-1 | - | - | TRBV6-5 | CASRPGPDPTAFF | TGTGCCAGCAGGCCAGGACCGGATCCAACGGCTTTCTTT
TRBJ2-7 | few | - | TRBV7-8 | CASSLVPGTLYEQYF | TGTGCCAGCAGCTTAGTACCCGGGACCCTATACGAGCAGTACTTC
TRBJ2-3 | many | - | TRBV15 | CATSRDRAGGTDTQYF | TGTGCCACCAGCAGAGATCGGGCAGGGGGCACAGATACGCAGTATTTT
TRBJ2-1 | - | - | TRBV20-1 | CSAPDQLFGNEQFF | TGCAGTGCTCCGGACCAACTCTTTGGCAATGAGCAGTTCTTC
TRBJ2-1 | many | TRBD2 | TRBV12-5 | CASGLAGGPYNEQFF | TGTGCTAGTGGTTTAGCGGGAGGGCCTTACAATGAGCAGTTCTTC
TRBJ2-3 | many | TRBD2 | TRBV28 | CASSLLGGRGADTQYF | TGTGCCAGCAGCCTCCTGGGCGGGAGAGGAGCAGATACGCAGTATTTT
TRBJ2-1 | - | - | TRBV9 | CASSLSGVLYNEQFF | TGTGCCAGCAGCCTCTCGGGAGTATTATACAATGAGCAGTTCTTC
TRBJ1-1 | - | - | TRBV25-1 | CASSESGDNDEAFF | TGTGCCAGCAGTGAATCCGGGGACAACGATGAAGCTTTCTTT
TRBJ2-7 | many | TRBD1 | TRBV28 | CASSYPGTAYEQYF | TGTGCCAGCAGTTACCCCGGGACAGCCTACGAGCAGTACTTC
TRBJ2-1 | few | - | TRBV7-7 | CASSARMRGPYNEQFF | TGTGCCAGCAGCGCCAGGATGAGGGGACCCTACAATGAGCAGTTCTTC
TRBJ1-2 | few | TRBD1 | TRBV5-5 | CASSPRQGEGYTF | TGTGCCAGCAGCCCCCGACAGGGAGAGGGCTACACCTTC
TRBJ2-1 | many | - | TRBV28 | CASSLQAEDNEQFF | TGTGCCAGCAGTTTGCAAGCGGAGGACAATGAGCAGTTCTTC
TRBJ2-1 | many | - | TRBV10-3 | CAIGTGPNEQFF | TGTGCCATCGGAACAGGGCCCAATGAGCAGTTCTTC
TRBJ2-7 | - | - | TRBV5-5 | CASSGGYGDEQYF | TGTGCCAGCAGCGGGGGCTATGGCGACGAGCAGTACTTC
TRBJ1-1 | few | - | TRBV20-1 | CSAAYTPNTEAFF | TGCAGTGCCGCGTACACCCCGAACACTGAAGCTTTCTTT
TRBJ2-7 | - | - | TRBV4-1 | CASSQDGQNLGYEQYF | TGCGCCAGCAGCCAAGACGGGCAGAACCTCGGCTACGAGCAGTACTTC
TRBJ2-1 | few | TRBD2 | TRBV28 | CASSLETSGANYNEQFF | TGTGCCAGCAGTTTAGAGACTAGCGGGGCAAACTACAATGAGCAGTTCTTC
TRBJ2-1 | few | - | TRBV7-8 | CASTFGDFYNEQFF | TGTGCCAGCACCTTCGGGGACTTCTACAATGAGCAGTTCTTC
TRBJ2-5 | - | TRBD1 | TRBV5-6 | CASSGEQGAVLYETQYF | TGTGCCAGCAGCGGGGAACAGGGGGCAGTTTTGTATGAGACCCAGTACTTC
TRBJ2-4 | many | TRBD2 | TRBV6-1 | CASTLETSQNIQYF | TGTGCCAGCACCCTCGAGACTAGCCAAAACATTCAGTACTTC
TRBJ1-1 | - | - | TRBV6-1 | CASSEDAGANTEAFF | TGTGCCAGCAGTGAAGATGCGGGGGCGAACACTGAAGCTTTCTTT
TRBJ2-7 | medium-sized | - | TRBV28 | CASSLNPGPATYEQYF | TGTGCCAGCAGTTTAAACCCGGGACCGGCTACCTACGAGCAGTACTTC
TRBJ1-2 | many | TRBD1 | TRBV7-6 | CASSLTETGGRDYGYTF | TGTGCCAGCAGCTTAACGGAGACAGGGGGCAGGGACTATGGCTACACCTTC
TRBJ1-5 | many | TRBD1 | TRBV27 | CASSLRQGLRPQHF | TGTGCCAGCAGTTTAAGACAGGGCCTTCGGCCCCAGCATTTT
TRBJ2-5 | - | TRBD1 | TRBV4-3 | CASSQYRGHGETQYF | TGCGCCAGCAGCCAATACAGGGGGCATGGGGAGACCCAGTACTTC
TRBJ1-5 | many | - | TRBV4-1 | CASSQDMGGYSNQPQHF | TGCGCCAGCAGCCAAGATATGGGAGGGTATAGCAATCAGCCCCAGCATTTT
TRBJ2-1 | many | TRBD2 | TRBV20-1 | CSARLAGDYNEQFF | TGCAGTGCTAGGCTAGCGGGAGACTACAATGAGCAGTTCTTC
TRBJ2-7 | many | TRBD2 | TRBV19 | CASSIIGTNSYEQYF | TGTGCCAGTAGTATAATTGGGACTAATAGCTACGAGCAGTACTTC
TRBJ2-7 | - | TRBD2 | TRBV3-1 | CASSPKPGLVPEQYF | TGTGCCAGCAGCCCTAAACCGGGACTAGTCCCCGAGCAGTACTTC
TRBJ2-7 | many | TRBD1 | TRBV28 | CASRKGQASYEQYF | TGTGCCAGCAGGAAGGGACAGGCCTCCTACGAGCAGTACTTC
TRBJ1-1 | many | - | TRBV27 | CASSISGNTEAFF | TGTGCCAGCAGCATCAGTGGGAACACTGAAGCTTTCTTT
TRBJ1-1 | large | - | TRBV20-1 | CSAFRENTEAFF | TGCAGTGCATTTAGGGAAAACACTGAAGCTTTCTTT
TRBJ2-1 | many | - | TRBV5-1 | CASSANPGTPYNEQFF | TGCGCCAGCAGCGCAAACCCCGGGACACCGTACAATGAGCAGTTCTTC
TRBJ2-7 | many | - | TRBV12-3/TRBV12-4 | CATAGGYEQYF | TGTGCCACAGCTGGGGGCTACGAGCAGTACTTC